These 13 T cell receptor beta chains were all obtained from the same sample, sequenced in a study of T cells in Graves' hyperthyroidism and ophthalmopathy. TCR beta CDR3 regions were amplified from RNA. RT-PCR in the first round (using the HTBI primer set) targeted the TCR CDR3. Each CDR3 protein is one row after TCRdb ran MiXCR on the multiplex PCR reads. The data show a few hundred thousand distinct CDR3 sequences, with roughly an eighth seen just once and less than 20% held by the top ten. Specimen: blood. The receptors were gathered from a woman under 30 with Graves' hyperthyroidism.

The chain combines TRBV12-3 or TRBV12-4 with TRBJ2-5; D gene unclear. The CDR3 contains 15 residues. V was pared by 5 bases and J by 5 bases, with 18 bases between. This CDR3 reads CASSRTPLFRETQYF. In DNA, the CDR3 is TGTGCCAGCAGTCGGACCCCGCTCTTCCGGGAGACCCAGTACTTC.

This clonotype was observed many times. The J gene is TRBJ2-5, the V gene TRBV7-9, with 7 bases fitting TRBD1. V dropped 5 bases and J dropped 5; count of bases not matched to a gene: 11. The CDR3 spans 15 residues. Germline V gene sequence: CDR1 SEHNR, CDR2 FQNEAQ (reference sequence). The CDR3 region is CASSHGTEIWETQYF. The CDR3 DNA follows: TGTGCCAGCAGCCACGGGACAGAGATTTGGGAGACCCAGTACTTC.

This chain uses TRBV4-2 with TRBJ1-1; 9 bases are shared with TRBD1. From germline, CDR1 is LGHNA and CDR2 YNFKEQ. This CDR3 region has 15 residues. Losses at the gene ends were 4 bases for V and 3 bases for J; bases not matched to a gene: 6. CDR3 protein: CASSRYRGLDTEAFF. The DNA for the CDR3 is TGTGCCAGCAGCCGGTACAGGGGGCTCGACACTGAAGCTTTCTTT.

The V call is TRBV12-3 or TRBV12-4, the J call TRBJ2-2, with 9 bases aligning to TRBD2. The CDR3 has 15 amino acids. The ends lost 4 bases at V and 4 bases at J; junction bases unmatched: 4. The CDR3 nucleotides read TGTGCCAGCAGTTCCAATAGCGGGGGCACCGGGGAGCTGTTTTTT. As protein: CASSSNSGGTGELFF.

The table lists this clonotype with a few counts. The chain employs TRBV7-7 and TRBJ2-1; TRBD2 matches at 8 bases. V was clipped by 4 bases and J by 7 bases; unmatched bases: 12. The CDR3 spans 16 residues. The germline gives CDR1 SSHAT, CDR2 FNYEAQ (reference sequence). CDR3: CASSSVEGGGRNEQFF. CDR3 bases: TGTGCCAGCAGCTCAGTGGAGGGGGGCGGGAGGAATGAGCAGTTCTTC.

This clonotype was found a few times. The junction shows a germline mismatch at one end, possibly a read error. The chain uses TRBV4-1 and TRBJ1-5; 9 nucleotides agree with TRBD1. The CDR3 sequence is 16 residues long. The germline gives CDR1 MGHRA, CDR2 YSYEKL. CDR3 in amino acids: CASNQVGQGSNQPQHF. The CDR3 nucleotides read TGCGCCAGCAACCAAGTTGGACAGGGGAGCAATCAGCCCCAGCATTTT.

This clonotype was recorded once. The gene calls are TRBV20-1 and TRBJ2-7; D is uncertain. CDR1 and CDR2 (germline): DFQATT, SNEGSKA (reference sequence). The CDR3 sequence is 15 residues long. V was clipped by 4 bases and J by 0 bases, with 16 bases between them. The CDR3 region is CSATTPTGVSYEQYF. CDR3 DNA: TGCAGTGCTACCACCCCTACCGGCGTCTCCTACGAGCAGTACTTC.

This clonotype showed up just a few times. The J gene is TRBJ2-7, the V gene TRBV14, with no clear D. CDR1 is SGHDN, CDR2 FVKESK, per germline. This CDR3 comprises 13 residues. The V end was cut by 0 bases, the J end by 6 bases, with 9 bases between. The CDR3 is CASSQDWNGEQYV. In nucleotides, the CDR3 is TGTGCCAGCAGCCAAGATTGGAACGGCGAGCAGTACGTC.

At least ten counts were recorded for this clonotype. V usage is TRBV20-1 and J usage is TRBJ1-1; TRBD1 might be the D (6 bases). CDR3 length: 14 amino acids. The germline CDR1 and CDR2 sequences are DFQATT and SNEGSKA (reference sequence). V was cut by 6 bases and J by 4 bases, with 18 bases left in between. The chain's CDR3 is CSAIHLQGSTEAFF. For the CDR3, the DNA is TGCAGTGCAATTCATTTACAGGGAAGCACTGAAGCTTTCTTT.

V and J are TRBV9 and TRBJ2-7; 8 bases fit TRBD1. Losses at the gene ends were 3 bases for V and 3 bases for J; bases not matched to a gene: 11. The CDR3 loop spans 16 amino acids. Per the germline V gene, CDR1 is SGDLS and CDR2 is YYNGEE. The CDR3 spells CASSGSGTGEFYEQYF. Written as DNA, the CDR3 is TGTGCCAGCAGCGGATCCGGGACAGGCGAATTCTACGAGCAGTACTTC.

Many counts were recorded for this clonotype. This sequence joins TRBV28 and TRBJ2-5; 11 bases align to TRBD2. J gave up 5 bases and V 3 bases, and 11 bases lay outside the gene matches. CDR3 size: 17 residues. The germline V gene encodes CDR1 MDHEN and CDR2 SYDVKM. The CDR3 DNA is TGTGCCAGCAGTTTCGATACTAGCGGGAGTTGGCGGGAGACCCAGTACTTC. It specifies CASSFDTSGSWRETQYF.

The chain combines TRBV24-1 with TRBJ1-4; possible D gene TRBD1, 5 bases. This CDR3 is 15 amino acids long. Germline assignment: CDR1 KGHDR and CDR2 SFDVKD. The V and J ends lost 3 bases and 3 bases respectively, with 10 bases between them. The CDR3 protein is CATSDGTGPNEKLFF. CDR3 bases: TGTGCCACCAGTGATGGTACAGGACCTAATGAAAAACTGTTTTTT.

This clonotype was detected once. The rearrangement uses TRBV5-1 and TRBJ2-5; 11 bases match TRBD1. The CDR3 length is 15 residues. From germline, CDR1 is SGHRS and CDR2 YFSETQ. The ends lost 3 bases at V and 6 bases at J; junction bases unmatched: 7. In DNA form, the CDR3 reads TGCGCCAGCAGCTCAGGAGTGGACAGGGGGCAGACCCAGTACTTC. Protein sequence: CASSSGVDRGQTQYF.